Detailed here is one T cell receptor beta chain. CDR3 length equals 11 residues. V lost 8 bases and J 3 bases, leaving 8 bases between the germline ends. Germline CDR1 reads SGHAT; CDR2 reads FQNNGV. The sample is drawn from a study of blood T cell repertoires in COVID-19. Sequencing was performed with immunoSEQ multiplex PCR; in TCRdb, only in-frame clones are kept and a portion is missing. The profile shows around 250,000 clones, over 75% of them singletons. Assignment of participants to cohorts was predicated upon participant-reported clinical history. Two negative PCRs, clearance, or symptom resolution were required of recovered Cohort 3 donors.

The V gene is TRBV11-2, the J gene TRBJ2-7; D not certain. The specimen sequenced was PBMCs or T cells enriched from blood (not recorded which). The source of this sequence is a woman between 50 and 59 years old who had recovered from COVID-19. CDR3 loop: CASSERYEQYF. DNA for the CDR3: TGTGCCAGCTCAGAGCGCTACGAGCAGTACTTC.